These T cell receptor beta chains were read from a single sample in a study of blood T cell repertoires in COVID-19. Profiling relied on immunoSEQ multiplex PCR, and the TCRdb table lists in-frame clones only, not all of them. The sample includes more than 75,000 clones, roughly 90% seen only once; the top ten take 1.2%. The sequenced sample consisted of peripheral blood. Receptors originate from an elderly man with active or convalescent COVID-19. The CDR3 runs from the conserved cysteine through the conserved F or W. D genes are given only for firm matches. A row's size may be missing; if present it is once, few, many or a size class.

clone_size: medium-sized
d_call: TRBD2
v_call: TRBV4-1
j_call: TRBJ2-1
cdr3_aa: CASSQVRTSYNEQFF
cdr3_nt: TGCGCCAGCAGCCAAGTCAGGACTAGTTACAATGAGCAGTTCTTC

clone_size: NA
d_call: NA
v_call: TRBV7-9
j_call: TRBJ1-2
cdr3_aa: CASSLERYGYTF
cdr3_nt: TGTGCCAGCAGCTTAGAACGGTATGGCTACACCTTC

clone_size: NA
d_call: TRBD2
v_call: TRBV5-1
j_call: TRBJ2-1
cdr3_aa: CASSLMGYGTSGVNNEQFF
cdr3_nt: TGCGCCAGCAGCTTGATGGGATACGGGACTAGCGGAGTCAACAATGAGCAGTTCTTC

clone_size: NA
d_call: NA
v_call: TRBV3-1/TRBV3-2
j_call: TRBJ1-2
cdr3_aa: CASSQTRLQSYGYTF
cdr3_nt: TGTGCCAGCAGCCAGACCCGGTTACAGAGCTATGGCTACACCTTC

clone_size: NA
d_call: NA
v_call: TRBV6-2/TRBV6-3
j_call: TRBJ1-5
cdr3_aa: CASSYRSGGVEGTSNQPQHF
cdr3_nt: TGTGCCAGCAGTTACCGGAGTGGGGGGGTTGAGGGGACTAGCAATCAGCCCCAGCATTTT

clone_size: NA
d_call: NA
v_call: TRBV7-9
j_call: TRBJ1-1
cdr3_aa: CASSLSRTNTEAFF
cdr3_nt: TGTGCCAGCAGCTTAAGCCGGACTAACACTGAAGCTTTCTTT

clone_size: NA
d_call: TRBD2
v_call: TRBV7-9
j_call: TRBJ2-1
cdr3_aa: CASSLSLAGSSNEQFF
cdr3_nt: TGTGCCAGCAGCTTATCACTAGCGGGAAGTAGCAACGAGCAGTTCTTC

clone_size: once
d_call: TRBD1
v_call: TRBV2
j_call: TRBJ1-1
cdr3_aa: CASSDGDRGPEAFF
cdr3_nt: TGTGCCAGCAGTGATGGGGACAGGGGGCCTGAAGCTTTCTTT

clone_size: once
d_call: NA
v_call: TRBV3-1/TRBV3-2
j_call: TRBJ2-7
cdr3_aa: CASSQIRTEQYF
cdr3_nt: TGTGCCAGCAGCCAAATTAGAACCGAGCAGTACTTC

clone_size: NA
d_call: TRBD1
v_call: TRBV5-4
j_call: TRBJ1-1
cdr3_aa: CASSFQTGQYTEAFF
cdr3_nt: TGTGCCAGCAGCTTTCAGACAGGGCAGTACACTGAAGCTTTCTTT

clone_size: NA
d_call: NA
v_call: TRBV19
j_call: TRBJ1-5
cdr3_aa: CASKGREVGQPQHF
cdr3_nt: TGTGCCAGTAAGGGCAGGGAAGTTGGGCAGCCCCAGCATTTT

clone_size: once
d_call: TRBD1
v_call: TRBV2
j_call: TRBJ2-7
cdr3_aa: CASREKRDSSYEQYF
cdr3_nt: TGTGCCAGCAGGGAAAAGAGGGACAGCTCCTACGAGCAGTACTTC

clone_size: NA
d_call: TRBD2
v_call: TRBV7-6
j_call: TRBJ2-2
cdr3_aa: CASSREGGSNTGELFF
cdr3_nt: TGTGCCAGCAGCCGGGAGGGCGGCTCGAACACCGGGGAGCTGTTTTTT

clone_size: NA
d_call: NA
v_call: TRBV7-8
j_call: TRBJ1-5
cdr3_aa: CASSLVGGMGQPQHF
cdr3_nt: TGTGCCAGCAGCTTAGTCGGGGGGATGGGTCAGCCCCAGCATTTT

clone_size: NA
d_call: TRBD1
v_call: TRBV14
j_call: TRBJ2-7
cdr3_aa: CASSLGDSQRYEQYF
cdr3_nt: TGTGCCAGCAGCCTGGGGGACAGCCAAAGGTACGAGCAGTACTTC

clone_size: NA
d_call: TRBD1
v_call: TRBV18
j_call: TRBJ2-5
cdr3_aa: CASSLQGERETQYF
cdr3_nt: TGTGCCAGCTCACTGCAGGGGGAGCGAGAGACCCAGTACTTC

clone_size: NA
d_call: NA
v_call: TRBV28
j_call: TRBJ2-1
cdr3_aa: CASSLRWRGNEQFF
cdr3_nt: TGTGCCAGCAGTTTAAGATGGAGGGGAAATGAGCAGTTCTTC